This T cell receptor beta chain was obtained from a study of T-cell reconstitution after alpha-beta-depleted transplantation in children. Trimming stripped 3 bases from V and 8 bases from J, with 19 bases between. CDR1 and CDR2 from the germline V gene are MGHDK and SYGVNS. The CDR3 is made up of 15 amino acids. This clonotype was detected ten times or more. Its antigen is still unknown. A library of TCRbeta sequences, prepared with unique molecular identifiers, was generated. MiXCR, run by TCRdb on the PCR reads, gives a single entry per CDR3 protein. The sample carries 400,000 to 450,000 distinct CDR3 sequences, around two fifths recorded once. Study-level results: Roughly two months post-transplant, alpha-beta T cells reportedly originated from several hundred graft clones that had expanded.

This chain joins TRBV25-1 and TRBJ1-2; D may be TRBD1 (6 bases). Sequenced here: PBMCs, sampled before TCRalphabeta/CD19-depleted stem cell transplant. The TCR sequence derives from a girl aged 2 to 9 with aplastic anemia, due to receive a stem cell transplant. The CDR3 bases are TGTGCCAGCAGTGAGCCTAACAGGGAGGAGATAGGCTACACCTTC. Protein: CASSEPNREEIGYTF.